These T cell receptor beta chains were read from a single sample in a study of technical replicates of blood from a few donors. Produced via immunoSEQ multiplex PCR; TCRdb's table is partial and in-frame only. This sample has 50,000 to 70,000 clones, with about 86% found just once. Sample: PBMCs. The source is a human donor in good health. Some clones in this sample may be carry-over from other donors' samples. Both conserved end residues are part of each CDR3. D genes are given only for firm matches. Some rows have no size entry. The others give once, few or many, or a class for an expanded clone.

V gene: TRBV5-4
J gene: TRBJ2-6
D gene: NA
clone size: NA
CDR3 length: 16
CDR3 DNA: TGTGCCAGCAGCTTGGGCACCACTTCTGGGGCCAACGTCCTGACTTTC
CDR3 protein: CASSLGTTSGANVLTF

V gene: TRBV7-9
J gene: TRBJ2-1
D gene: TRBD2
clone size: NA
CDR3 length: 16
CDR3 DNA: TGTGCCAGCAGCCCCTCCAACGGGGGGGCTTACAATGAGCAGTTCTTC
CDR3 protein: CASSPSNGGAYNEQFF

V gene: TRBV4-3
J gene: TRBJ2-1
D gene: TRBD2
clone size: NA
CDR3 length: 17
CDR3 DNA: TGCGCCAGCAGCCAAGATCGTAGCGGGGGGAGATACAATGAGCAGTTCTTC
CDR3 protein: CASSQDRSGGRYNEQFF

V gene: TRBV7-8
J gene: TRBJ2-1
D gene: TRBD2
clone size: once
CDR3 length: 15
CDR3 DNA: TGTGCCAGCAGCCCCAACCGGGAGGCGTACAATGAGCAGTTCTTC
CDR3 protein: CASSPNREAYNEQFF

V gene: TRBV2
J gene: TRBJ1-5
D gene: TRBD1
clone size: once
CDR3 length: 14
CDR3 DNA: TGTGCCAGCAGTGAAGGGGACAGGGGACAGCCCCAGCATTTT
CDR3 protein: CASSEGDRGQPQHF

V gene: TRBV4-2
J gene: TRBJ1-1
D gene: NA
clone size: once
CDR3 length: 14
CDR3 DNA: TGTGCCAGCAGCCAACCTCAGGCAAACACTGAAGCTTTCTTT
CDR3 protein: CASSQPQANTEAFF

V gene: TRBV19
J gene: TRBJ1-3
D gene: TRBD1
clone size: NA
CDR3 length: 15
CDR3 DNA: TGTGCCAGCCGACAGGGGGCCAGCTCTGGAAACACCATATATTTT
CDR3 protein: CASRQGASSGNTIYF

V gene: TRBV14
J gene: TRBJ2-1
D gene: NA
clone size: NA
CDR3 length: 14
CDR3 DNA: TGTGCCAGCAGCCAATTTCAGAAACACAATGAGCAGTTCTTC
CDR3 protein: CASSQFQKHNEQFF

V gene: TRBV25-1
J gene: TRBJ2-3
D gene: NA
clone size: once
CDR3 length: 15
CDR3 DNA: TGTGCCAGCAGTCCTAGGGACACTTACACAGATACGCAGTATTTT
CDR3 protein: CASSPRDTYTDTQYF

V gene: TRBV15
J gene: TRBJ2-4
D gene: NA
clone size: NA
CDR3 length: 13
CDR3 DNA: TGTGCCACCAGCAGAGATAGTAACCCCGATCGGTACTTC
CDR3 protein: CATSRDSNPDRYF

V gene: TRBV11-2
J gene: TRBJ2-2
D gene: NA
clone size: NA
CDR3 length: 16
CDR3 DNA: TGTGCCAGCAGCTTAGGCCGCCCCGCGGGCACCGGGGAGCTGTTTTTT
CDR3 protein: CASSLGRPAGTGELFF

V gene: TRBV2
J gene: TRBJ1-1
D gene: TRBD1
clone size: NA
CDR3 length: 14
CDR3 DNA: TGTGCCAGCAGAGCTACAGGGGATTTCGCTGAAGCTTTCTTT
CDR3 protein: CASRATGDFAEAFF

V gene: TRBV7-3
J gene: TRBJ2-7
D gene: NA
clone size: NA
CDR3 length: 13
CDR3 DNA: TGTGCCAGCAGCCTGACATATACCTACGAGCAGTACTTC
CDR3 protein: CASSLTYTYEQYF

V gene: TRBV6-1
J gene: TRBJ1-2
D gene: NA
clone size: NA
CDR3 length: 10
CDR3 DNA: TGTGCCAGCCGGACAGATGGCTACACCTTC
CDR3 protein: CASRTDGYTF

V gene: TRBV29-1
J gene: TRBJ2-7
D gene: NA
clone size: NA
CDR3 length: 14
CDR3 DNA: TGCAGCGTTGTCGGTTCGAGTACCAACTACGAGCAGTACTTC
CDR3 protein: CSVVGSSTNYEQYF

V gene: TRBV5-6
J gene: TRBJ2-7
D gene: TRBD2
clone size: NA
CDR3 length: 15
CDR3 DNA: TGTGCCAGCAGCCCGAAAGGACTAGCTGCCTACGAGCAGTACTTC
CDR3 protein: CASSPKGLAAYEQYF

V gene: TRBV7-3
J gene: TRBJ2-3
D gene: TRBD2
clone size: NA
CDR3 length: 14
CDR3 DNA: TGTGCCAGCGGGGACTATGGGGCCATGGATACGCAGTATTTT
CDR3 protein: CASGDYGAMDTQYF

V gene: TRBV10-1
J gene: TRBJ2-6
D gene: TRBD1
clone size: NA
CDR3 length: 14
CDR3 DNA: TGCGCCAGCAGCGACAGGGCTGGGGCCAACGTCCTGACTTTC
CDR3 protein: CASSDRAGANVLTF

V gene: TRBV19
J gene: TRBJ1-1
D gene: NA
clone size: NA
CDR3 length: 14
CDR3 DNA: TGTGCCAGTAGCTCGGGATTGGGGGGCACTGAAGCTTTCTTT
CDR3 protein: CASSSGLGGTEAFF

V gene: TRBV4-1
J gene: TRBJ2-7
D gene: NA
clone size: medium-sized
CDR3 length: 18
CDR3 DNA: TGCGCCAGCAGCCAAGTGGCAGAGGGGGTGGGGCAGGGCTCCGAGCAGTACTTC
CDR3 protein: CASSQVAEGVGQGSEQYF

V gene: TRBV11-1
J gene: TRBJ2-1
D gene: TRBD2
clone size: NA
CDR3 length: 14
CDR3 DNA: TGTGCCAGCAGCTTGGCTAGCGGGATAAATGAGCAGTTCTTC
CDR3 protein: CASSLASGINEQFF

V gene: TRBV7-8
J gene: TRBJ1-3
D gene: NA
clone size: NA
CDR3 length: 15
CDR3 DNA: TGTGCCAGCAGCCCGCCGGGGGGAGCTGGAAACACCATATATTTT
CDR3 protein: CASSPPGGAGNTIYF

V gene: TRBV29-1
J gene: TRBJ1-1
D gene: TRBD1
clone size: NA
CDR3 length: 17
CDR3 DNA: TGCAGCGTTGCTCGTGGACAGGGCCTTTATTTGGGCACTGAAGCTTTCTTT
CDR3 protein: CSVARGQGLYLGTEAFF

V gene: TRBV4-1
J gene: TRBJ2-7
D gene: NA
clone size: NA
CDR3 length: 18
CDR3 DNA: TGCGCCAGCAGCCACGCATATCTTCCGACAGGTAGATCCTACGAGCAGTACTTC
CDR3 protein: CASSHAYLPTGRSYEQYF

V gene: TRBV6-5
J gene: TRBJ2-6
D gene: NA
clone size: NA
CDR3 length: 14
CDR3 DNA: TGTGCCAGCGCCTCAGGGACTGGGGCCAACGTCCTGACTTTC
CDR3 protein: CASASGTGANVLTF

V gene: TRBV9
J gene: TRBJ2-7
D gene: NA
clone size: NA
CDR3 length: 13
CDR3 DNA: TGTGCCAGCAGCGTAGATTGGTGGTGGGAGAGATACTTC
CDR3 protein: CASSVDWWWERYF

V gene: TRBV18
J gene: TRBJ1-2
D gene: TRBD1
clone size: NA
CDR3 length: 18
CDR3 DNA: TGTGCCAGCTCACCTGGCTTCTATAGGGGGACAGGTCTGTATGGCTACACCTTC
CDR3 protein: CASSPGFYRGTGLYGYTF

V gene: TRBV5-4
J gene: TRBJ2-2
D gene: TRBD2
clone size: NA
CDR3 length: 15
CDR3 DNA: TGTGCCAGCAGCTTTGGGACTAGCGTAGGCGGGGAGCTGTTTTTT
CDR3 protein: CASSFGTSVGGELFF

V gene: TRBV7-2
J gene: TRBJ2-7
D gene: NA
clone size: NA
CDR3 length: 14
CDR3 DNA: TGTGCCAGCAGCTCCGCTCTCGGAGGCTACGAGCAGTACTTC
CDR3 protein: CASSSALGGYEQYF

V gene: TRBV9
J gene: TRBJ2-1
D gene: TRBD2
clone size: NA
CDR3 length: 15
CDR3 DNA: TGTGCCAGCAGCGTAAGACTAGCGGGAGACTATGAGCAGTTCTTC
CDR3 protein: CASSVRLAGDYEQFF

V gene: TRBV5-4
J gene: TRBJ2-4
D gene: TRBD2
clone size: NA
CDR3 length: 15
CDR3 DNA: TGTGCCAGCAGCCAGGGAGCGGGGGCCAAAAACATTCAGTACTTC
CDR3 protein: CASSQGAGAKNIQYF

V gene: TRBV19
J gene: TRBJ1-6
D gene: NA
clone size: NA
CDR3 length: 13
CDR3 DNA: TGTGCCAGTAGGATAGGGGCTGATTCACCCCTCCACTTT
CDR3 protein: CASRIGADSPLHF

V gene: TRBV27
J gene: TRBJ1-2
D gene: NA
clone size: NA
CDR3 length: 13
CDR3 DNA: TGTGCCAGCAGTTCCCTAGGGGCTAATGGCTACACCTTC
CDR3 protein: CASSSLGANGYTF

V gene: TRBV7-2
J gene: TRBJ2-5
D gene: TRBD2
clone size: NA
CDR3 length: 15
CDR3 DNA: TGTGCCAGCAGCGCCCTAGGACTAGCTCGAGAGACCCAGTACTTC
CDR3 protein: CASSALGLARETQYF

V gene: TRBV15
J gene: TRBJ1-6
D gene: NA
clone size: NA
CDR3 length: 14
CDR3 DNA: TGTGCCACCAGCAGCGGGACAAGCAGTTCACCCCTCCACTTT
CDR3 protein: CATSSGTSSSPLHF

V gene: TRBV18
J gene: TRBJ1-1
D gene: NA
clone size: NA
CDR3 length: 11
CDR3 DNA: TGTGCCAGCTCACACAGAGATGATGTCGGCTTT
CDR3 protein: CASSHRDDVGF

V gene: TRBV9
J gene: TRBJ1-3
D gene: NA
clone size: NA
CDR3 length: 13
CDR3 DNA: TGTGCCAGCAGCACCCAGCCGGGTGACACCATATATTTT
CDR3 protein: CASSTQPGDTIYF